These T cell receptor beta chains were read from a single sample in a study of blood T cell repertoires in COVID-19. The assay was immunoSEQ multiplex PCR, and TCRdb's table has in-frame clones only and misses some. The sample comprises approximately 260,000 clones, roughly 91% of which are singletons, and under 2.5% rests with the top ten. The sequenced sample consisted of PBMCs or T cells enriched from blood (not recorded which). The source is a woman aged 55 to 70 who had recovered from COVID-19. CDR3s include the opening cysteine and the closing phenylalanine or tryptophan. D genes are given only for firm matches. Clone size is not always given. Where it is, it says once, few, many or a class for expanded clones.

D gene: .
J gene: TRBJ2-5
V gene: TRBV4-1
clone size: few
CDR3 DNA: TGCGCCAGCAGCCAAGCAACTAGATCGCAAGAGACCCAGTACTTC
CDR3 protein: CASSQATRSQETQYF

D gene: TRBD1
J gene: TRBJ2-1
V gene: TRBV19
clone size: .
CDR3 DNA: TGTGCCAGTAGTATTACCGGACAGGGTTTGTATGAGCAGTTCTTC
CDR3 protein: CASSITGQGLYEQFF

D gene: .
J gene: TRBJ2-7
V gene: TRBV7-2
clone size: .
CDR3 DNA: TGTGCCAGCAGCTTCCAGTTGGGGCCTAGTTACGAGCAGTACTTC
CDR3 protein: CASSFQLGPSYEQYF

D gene: .
J gene: TRBJ1-2
V gene: TRBV3-1/TRBV3-2
clone size: .
CDR3 DNA: TGTGCCAGCAGCCTCGGTACCCAGGGAAATGGCTACACCTTC
CDR3 protein: CASSLGTQGNGYTF

D gene: .
J gene: TRBJ1-5
V gene: TRBV21-1
clone size: .
CDR3 DNA: TGTGCCAGCAGCAAACGGGATCTCGGCAATCAGCCCCAGCATTTT
CDR3 protein: CASSKRDLGNQPQHF

D gene: .
J gene: TRBJ1-1
V gene: TRBV5-6
clone size: .
CDR3 DNA: TGTGCCAGCAGCTTGGGCGTCCTAGGGGGTGAAGCTTTCTTT
CDR3 protein: CASSLGVLGGEAFF

D gene: TRBD1
J gene: TRBJ1-2
V gene: TRBV5-1
clone size: .
CDR3 DNA: TGCGCCAGCAGCCAACAGGGGGATGACTATGGCTACACCTTC
CDR3 protein: CASSQQGDDYGYTF

D gene: .
J gene: TRBJ2-7
V gene: TRBV27
clone size: once
CDR3 DNA: TGTGCCAGCAGTGCTAAAGTGGGCAGCTTCTTCTACGAGCAGTACTTC
CDR3 protein: CASSAKVGSFFYEQYF

D gene: .
J gene: TRBJ1-5
V gene: TRBV10-3
clone size: .
CDR3 DNA: TGTGCCATCAGTGAGTCGGCAGGTTATAATCAGCCCCAGCATTTT
CDR3 protein: CAISESAGYNQPQHF

D gene: .
J gene: TRBJ1-1
V gene: TRBV18
clone size: .
CDR3 DNA: TGTGCCAGCTCACCGGGCAGGGGAGACACTGAAGCTTTCTTT
CDR3 protein: CASSPGRGDTEAFF

D gene: .
J gene: TRBJ1-4
V gene: TRBV20-1
clone size: few
CDR3 DNA: TGCATTTTTTGGGGCAGGGTAAAACTGTTTTTT
CDR3 protein: CIFWGRVKLFF

D gene: .
J gene: TRBJ1-2
V gene: TRBV5-1
clone size: .
CDR3 DNA: TGCGCCAGCAGCTTGGATAGGGAGAACTATGGCTACACCTTC
CDR3 protein: CASSLDRENYGYTF

D gene: TRBD2
J gene: TRBJ2-7
V gene: TRBV15
clone size: .
CDR3 DNA: TGTGCCACCAGCAAGGCGTCTGCGGGAGCTTGGGAGCAGTACTTC
CDR3 protein: CATSKASAGAWEQYF

D gene: .
J gene: TRBJ2-5
V gene: TRBV5-1
clone size: .
CDR3 DNA: TGCGCCAGCAGCCAAGCAATAGATTTAGAGACCCAGTACTTC
CDR3 protein: CASSQAIDLETQYF

D gene: .
J gene: TRBJ1-5
V gene: TRBV3-1/TRBV3-2
clone size: .
CDR3 DNA: TGTGCCAGCAGCCAAGATTGGGGGGCCCAGCATTTT
CDR3 protein: CASSQDWGAQHF

D gene: TRBD1
J gene: TRBJ1-3
V gene: TRBV5-1
clone size: .
CDR3 DNA: TGCGCCAGCAGCCCGAGGGACAGGGGGGAAGGAAACACCATATATTTT
CDR3 protein: CASSPRDRGEGNTIYF

D gene: .
J gene: TRBJ2-3
V gene: TRBV18
clone size: .
CDR3 DNA: TGTGCCAGCTCACCCATGGACTTTGATACGCAGTATTTT
CDR3 protein: CASSPMDFDTQYF

D gene: TRBD1
J gene: TRBJ1-4
V gene: TRBV11-2
clone size: few
CDR3 DNA: TGTGCCAGCAGCGTCCCGGGACAGGGCATTGAAAAACTGTTTTTT
CDR3 protein: CASSVPGQGIEKLFF

D gene: .
J gene: TRBJ2-7
V gene: TRBV7-9
clone size: once
CDR3 DNA: TGTGCCAGCAGCTTATTCGGGACATCCTACGAGCAGTACTTC
CDR3 protein: CASSLFGTSYEQYF

D gene: TRBD2
J gene: TRBJ2-7
V gene: TRBV25-1
clone size: .
CDR3 DNA: TGTGCCAGCAGTGAAGCTAGCGGGAGAGGTAGGGAGAAGGAGCAGTACTTC
CDR3 protein: CASSEASGRGREKEQYF

D gene: .
J gene: TRBJ1-1
V gene: TRBV28
clone size: .
CDR3 DNA: TGTGCCAGCAATTGGACAGAGGGGAACACTGAAGCTTTCTTT
CDR3 protein: CASNWTEGNTEAFF

D gene: TRBD2
J gene: TRBJ2-1
V gene: TRBV4-1
clone size: .
CDR3 DNA: TGCGCCAGCAGCCACACCGGGACTAGCGGTTACAATGAGCAGTTCTTC
CDR3 protein: CASSHTGTSGYNEQFF

D gene: TRBD1
J gene: TRBJ2-7
V gene: TRBV10-2
clone size: few
CDR3 DNA: TGCGCCAGCAGTGATAACTCCGGGACAGCCTACGAGCAGTACTTC
CDR3 protein: CASSDNSGTAYEQYF

D gene: .
J gene: TRBJ1-2
V gene: TRBV10-3
clone size: .
CDR3 DNA: TGTGCCATCAGTGAGTCAGGAGGGGACGGGGGCTACACCTTC
CDR3 protein: CAISESGGDGGYTF

D gene: TRBD1
J gene: TRBJ1-5
V gene: TRBV5-6
clone size: .
CDR3 DNA: TGTGCCAGCAGCTCGCAACCGGGACAGGGGAATCAGCCCCAGCATTTT
CDR3 protein: CASSSQPGQGNQPQHF

D gene: TRBD1
J gene: TRBJ1-5
V gene: TRBV7-8
clone size: .
CDR3 DNA: TGTGCCAGCAGCTTATTTACGTCCGGGACAGGGAATCGTCAGCCCCAGCATTTT
CDR3 protein: CASSLFTSGTGNRQPQHF

D gene: TRBD1
J gene: TRBJ2-7
V gene: TRBV5-4
clone size: .
CDR3 DNA: TGTGCCAGCAGCCCAGGAGGAGGACAGGGGGTCTACGAGCAGTACTTC
CDR3 protein: CASSPGGGQGVYEQYF

D gene: TRBD2
J gene: TRBJ2-1
V gene: TRBV10-3
clone size: .
CDR3 DNA: TGTGCCATCAGTGAGTACGTTTGGGCCAGCGGGAGTATTAATGAGCAGTTCTTC
CDR3 protein: CAISEYVWASGSINEQFF

D gene: .
J gene: TRBJ2-2
V gene: TRBV5-1
clone size: .
CDR3 DNA: TGCGCCAGCAGCTCCCAGGCCACCGGGGAGCTGTTTTTT
CDR3 protein: CASSSQATGELFF

D gene: TRBD1
J gene: TRBJ2-5
V gene: TRBV11-2
clone size: .
CDR3 DNA: TGTGCCAGCAGCCGGGACAGGGAAGAGACCCAGTACTTC
CDR3 protein: CASSRDREETQYF

D gene: .
J gene: TRBJ2-7
V gene: TRBV6-5
clone size: .
CDR3 DNA: TGTGCCAGCAGTTACGCTGGCAGAATATACGAGCAGTACTTC
CDR3 protein: CASSYAGRIYEQYF

D gene: .
J gene: TRBJ2-7
V gene: TRBV27
clone size: .
CDR3 DNA: TGTGCCAGCAGGACCACAGGAATAGGGGAGCAGTACTTC
CDR3 protein: CASRTTGIGEQYF

D gene: TRBD1
J gene: TRBJ2-7
V gene: TRBV7-2
clone size: .
CDR3 DNA: TGTGCCAGCAGGGCCGGGACAGGGGGGGCCTACGAGCAGTACTTC
CDR3 protein: CASRAGTGGAYEQYF

D gene: TRBD1
J gene: TRBJ2-2
V gene: TRBV5-4
clone size: .
CDR3 DNA: TGTGCCAGCAGCGGGGACAGGCAGAACACCGGGGAGCTGTTTTTT
CDR3 protein: CASSGDRQNTGELFF

D gene: .
J gene: TRBJ1-3
V gene: TRBV3-1/TRBV3-2
clone size: .
CDR3 DNA: TGTGCCAGCAGCCAGTCTTACGGGGGTGGAAACACCATATATTTT
CDR3 protein: CASSQSYGGGNTIYF

D gene: .
J gene: TRBJ2-1
V gene: TRBV5-1
clone size: .
CDR3 DNA: TGCGCCAGCAGCTTGGATCCGCCAGACATCTACAATGAGCAGTTCTTC
CDR3 protein: CASSLDPPDIYNEQFF

D gene: TRBD1
J gene: TRBJ1-2
V gene: TRBV7-9
clone size: .
CDR3 DNA: TGTGCCAGCAGTGGGACAGGCAGGGGCTACACCTTC
CDR3 protein: CASSGTGRGYTF

D gene: TRBD2
J gene: TRBJ2-5
V gene: TRBV7-9
clone size: .
CDR3 DNA: TGTGCCAGCAGCTTCTGGCTAGCGGGGGAAGAGACCCAGTACTTC
CDR3 protein: CASSFWLAGEETQYF

D gene: .
J gene: TRBJ2-5
V gene: TRBV5-6
clone size: .
CDR3 DNA: TGTGCCAGCAGCGCTAGTAGCGGCTCTCGGGAGACCCAGTACTTC
CDR3 protein: CASSASSGSRETQYF

D gene: TRBD1
J gene: TRBJ2-6
V gene: TRBV2
clone size: .
CDR3 DNA: TGTGCCAGCAGCGGACAGGGTACTGGGGCCAACGTCCTGACTTTC
CDR3 protein: CASSGQGTGANVLTF

D gene: .
J gene: TRBJ2-5
V gene: TRBV7-9
clone size: .
CDR3 DNA: TGTGCCAGCAGCTTAGCGCGCCGACTAGAAGAGACCCAGTACTTC
CDR3 protein: CASSLARRLEETQYF

D gene: .
J gene: TRBJ1-2
V gene: TRBV18
clone size: .
CDR3 DNA: TGTGCCAGCTCACCCTCCTACGTTGCGGATGGCTACACCTTC
CDR3 protein: CASSPSYVADGYTF

D gene: .
J gene: TRBJ1-1
V gene: TRBV18
clone size: .
CDR3 DNA: TGTGCCAGCTCAGATCGAACAGGGTCGGACACTGAAGCTTTCTTT
CDR3 protein: CASSDRTGSDTEAFF

D gene: TRBD1
J gene: TRBJ1-4
V gene: TRBV30
clone size: .
CDR3 DNA: TGTGCCTGGAGGAGGGACAGGGGAAGGGAAAAACTGTTTTTT
CDR3 protein: CAWRRDRGREKLFF

D gene: TRBD1
J gene: TRBJ1-1
V gene: TRBV5-1
clone size: .
CDR3 DNA: TGCGCCAGCAGCCCGGGGACAGTTTACACTGAAGCTTTCTTT
CDR3 protein: CASSPGTVYTEAFF

D gene: TRBD1
J gene: TRBJ2-2
V gene: TRBV5-1
clone size: few
CDR3 DNA: TGCGCCAGCAGCCCACGACAGGGGGACACCGGGGAGCTGTTTTTT
CDR3 protein: CASSPRQGDTGELFF

D gene: TRBD2
J gene: TRBJ2-3
V gene: TRBV3-1/TRBV3-2
clone size: .
CDR3 DNA: TGTGCCAGCAGCCCCTTCCTCGGAACTAGCGGGAGGGCGGATACGCAGTATTTT
CDR3 protein: CASSPFLGTSGRADTQYF

D gene: .
J gene: TRBJ1-1
V gene: TRBV18
clone size: .
CDR3 DNA: TGTGCCAGCTCACCACCGTCCGGGTCCCCTGAAGCTTTCTTT
CDR3 protein: CASSPPSGSPEAFF

D gene: .
J gene: TRBJ1-6
V gene: TRBV7-9
clone size: .
CDR3 DNA: TGTGCCAGCAGCCGCAACCCCGGGACTAAGAATTCACCCCTCCACTTT
CDR3 protein: CASSRNPGTKNSPLHF

D gene: TRBD2
J gene: TRBJ2-7
V gene: TRBV27
clone size: .
CDR3 DNA: TGTGCCAGCAGTCCCTTCGTGGCGGGAGGGTTTGAGCAGTACTTC
CDR3 protein: CASSPFVAGGFEQYF

D gene: .
J gene: TRBJ1-2
V gene: TRBV7-8
clone size: .
CDR3 DNA: TGTGCCAGCACCGCGGGAGCGATTTATGGCTACACCTTC
CDR3 protein: CASTAGAIYGYTF